The present T cell receptor (beta chain) was sequenced within a study of shared clonotypes between healthy human individuals. Study-level information: Three men and a couple of women, aged 18 to 49, were donors.

Terminally differentiated effector memory CD45RA+ cells were excluded by CCR7 positive selection of CD45RO-negative cells. Caucasian adults residing in Nashville, Tennessee made up all the donors. Execution of the assay was at deep level. The data were produced by immunoSEQ multiplex PCR, yet TCRdb's version contains in-frame clones alone and is incomplete. The sample contains millions of clones, over 85% of which appear only once. Findings and limits, study-wide: Four donors shared approximately 5% of their naive CD4 clonotypes.

Looked up from germline, CDR1 is SGHTA and CDR2 is FQGTGA. CDR3 size: 13 residues. Deletions cut 3 bases from V and 5 bases from J, with 10 bases between. A word on this clone: Its antigen is as yet unknown.

The chain has TRBV7-3 and TRBJ2-5; D possibly corresponds to TRBD2 (5 bases). This clonotype originated in a man aged 18 to 29 in good health. Sequencing was done on a sample of naive CD8+ T cells sorted from blood. The CDR3 is CASSFGGLETQYF. The CDR3 bases are TGTGCCAGCAGCTTCGGCGGGCTGGAGACCCAGTACTTC.